These 7 T cell receptor beta chains originate from one sample sequenced in a study of OX40 agonist ivuxolimab in advanced cancers. Profiling relied on immunoSEQ multiplex PCR, and the TCRdb table lists in-frame clones only, not all of them. The table records under 100,000 clones, approximately 85% of them present only once. The sample consisted of CD4+ or CD8+ T cells sorted from blood, taken in a trial of the OX40 agonist ivuxolimab. These receptors originate from an adult with an advanced solid tumor such as melanoma, head and neck, liver or kidney cancer.

The gene calls are TRBV7-4 and TRBJ2-7; the match to TRBD1 covers 8 bases. V lost 6 bases to trimming and J lost 5 bases; unmatched junction nucleotides: 15. The CDR3 length is 16 residues. Germline V gives CDR1 SGHVT, CDR2 SQSDAQ. The CDR3 region has the DNA TGTGCCAGCAGTCTGGAACGGACAGGGAGATTACACGAGCAGTACTTC. This codes for CASSLERTGRLHEQYF.

The chain couples TRBV5-1 to TRBJ1-4; D might be TRBD1 (6 bases). V lost 4 bases and J lost 5, with 12 bases in between. The CDR3 extends over 14 amino acids. The germline V gene encodes CDR1 SGHRS and CDR2 YFSETQ. CDR3 protein: CASSLGQANEKLFF. Here the CDR3 DNA reads TGCGCCAGCAGCCTGGGACAAGCAAATGAAAAACTGTTTTTT.

V usage is TRBV7-9 and J usage is TRBJ2-5, with 9 bases matching TRBD2. V lost 11 bases to trimming and J lost 2 bases; unmatched junction nucleotides: 6. This CDR3 spans 13 amino acids. Looked up from germline, CDR1 is SEHNR and CDR2 is FQNEAQ (reference sequence). This CDR3 reads CASQRGVQETQYF. The DNA for the CDR3 is TGTGCCTCCCAGCGGGGGGTGCAAGAGACCCAGTACTTC.

The chain links TRBV11-3 to TRBJ2-5; D gene ambiguous. Germline loops: CDR1 SGHNT, CDR2 YENEEA. The CDR3 contains 13 residues. V was clipped by 2 bases and J by 2 bases, with 6 bases between them. CDR3 sequence reads: CASSLNAQETQYF. In DNA, the CDR3 is TGTGCCAGCAGCTTAAATGCTCAAGAGACCCAGTACTTC.

This chain joins TRBV7-9 and TRBJ2-1, with D tentatively TRBD1 (6 bases). CDR1 is SEHNR, CDR2 FQNEAQ, per germline (reference sequence). The CDR3 covers 14 residues. V was trimmed by 0 bases and J by 6 bases, leaving 9 bases between them. The CDR3: CASSLALGANEQFF. CDR3 bases: TGTGCCAGCAGCTTAGCGCTGGGGGCCAATGAGCAGTTCTTC.

The gene calls are TRBV28 and TRBJ1-2, with 9 bases identical to TRBD1. Trimming cost V 6 bases and J 4 bases; bases outside gene matches: 9. CDR1 and CDR2 (germline): MDHEN, SYDVKM. This CDR3 has 15 amino acids. The CDR3 DNA reads as TGTGCCAGCAGCCTCGGGCGGGACAGGGTCTATGGCTACACCTTC. Translated: CASSLGRDRVYGYTF.

V and J are TRBV6-1 and TRBJ1-5, with TRBD1 identical over 9 bases. The CDR3 length is 17 residues. The germline CDR1 and CDR2 sequences are MNHNS and SASEGT. The junction had 9 bases not matched to a gene; V was cut back by 4 bases and J by 2 bases. The CDR3 loop reads CASSGVQGAAGNQPQHF. The CDR3 DNA reads TGTGCCAGCAGTGGAGTACAGGGGGCCGCGGGCAATCAGCCCCAGCATTTT.